Reported below is one T cell receptor beta chain. This CDR3 region has 15 residues. The germline CDR1 and CDR2 sequences are MNHEY and SVGAGI. Trimming at V came to 6 bases and at J to 6 bases, leaving 11 bases not matched to a gene. This sample is part of a study of blood T cell repertoires in COVID-19. Original processing notes: Amplification of reference gene primers was used by the study to estimate nucleated cell counts. Only in-frame clones appear in the TCRdb table, and some are missing; sequencing was by immunoSEQ multiplex PCR. V and J calls and clone size follow that table, whereas D and trimming were derived from the DNA. The table has a few hundred thousand clones, around 90% seen once.

This receptor was obtained from a woman under 30 with acute COVID-19. The gene calls are TRBV6-5 and TRBJ2-1; 7 bases are a match to TRBD2. Sequencing was done on a sample of PBMCs or T cells enriched from blood (not recorded which). The CDR3 loop is CASRAGLPTFNEQFF. CDR3 in DNA: TGTGCCAGCAGAGCGGGACTCCCAACTTTCAATGAGCAGTTCTTC.